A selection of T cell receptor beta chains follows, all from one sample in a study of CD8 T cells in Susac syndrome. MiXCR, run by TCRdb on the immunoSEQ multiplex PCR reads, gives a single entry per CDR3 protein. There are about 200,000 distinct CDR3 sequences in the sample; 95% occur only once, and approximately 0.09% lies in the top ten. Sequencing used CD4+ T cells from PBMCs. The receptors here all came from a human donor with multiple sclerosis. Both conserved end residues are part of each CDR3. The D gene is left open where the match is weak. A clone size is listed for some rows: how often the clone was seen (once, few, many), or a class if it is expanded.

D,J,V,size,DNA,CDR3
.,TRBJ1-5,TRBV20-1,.,TGCAGTGCTAGACGCGGGGATAGCAATCAGCCCCAGCATTTT,CSARRGDSNQPQHF
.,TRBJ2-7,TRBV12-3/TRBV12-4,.,TGTGCCAGCAGTTTAGTCCGCTACGAGCAGTACTTC,CASSLVRYEQYF
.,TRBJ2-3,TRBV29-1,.,TGCAGCGTTGAGCAGGGCCAACTAGCAGATACGCAGTATTTT,CSVEQGQLADTQYF
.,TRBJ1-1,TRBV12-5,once,TGTGCTAGTGGTCGCAGGGGGAACACTGAAGCTTTCTTT,CASGRRGNTEAFF
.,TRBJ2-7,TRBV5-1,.,TGCGCCAGCAGCGATACAGGGTTATCCTACGAGCAGTACTTC,CASSDTGLSYEQYF
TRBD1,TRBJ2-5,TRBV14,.,TGTGCCAGCAGCCACACGACAGGGGGCCGCGAGACCCAGTACTTC,CASSHTTGGRETQYF
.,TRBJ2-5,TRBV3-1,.,TGTGCCAGCAGCCCCCTGGCGGGGAACTTTCAAGAGACCCAGTACTTC,CASSPLAGNFQETQYF
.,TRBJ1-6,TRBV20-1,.,TGCAGTGCTAGAGCGGGGGAGTCCTCACCCTATAATTCACCCCTCCACTTT,CSARAGESSPYNSPLHF
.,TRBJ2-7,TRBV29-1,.,TGCAGCGTATCTTTGATAAGAGGGTCTCGGGACGAGCAGTACTTC,CSVSLIRGSRDEQYF
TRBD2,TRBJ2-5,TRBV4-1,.,TGCGCCAGCAGCCAAGATACTAGCGGGGCGCTCCAAGAGACCCAGTACTTC,CASSQDTSGALQETQYF
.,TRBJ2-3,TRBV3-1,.,TGTGCCAGCAGCCAAGGAGCGTACACAGATACGCAGTATTTT,CASSQGAYTDTQYF
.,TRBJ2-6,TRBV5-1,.,TGCGCCAGCAGCTTGGTAGGGTTGAGACGCTCTGGGGCCAACGTCCTGACTTTC,CASSLVGLRRSGANVLTF
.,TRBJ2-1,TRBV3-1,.,TGTGCCAGCAGCCAAGTTCGGGTCCGGCGTATTGAGCAGTTCTTC,CASSQVRVRRIEQFF
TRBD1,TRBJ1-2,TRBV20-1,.,TGCAGTGCCACAAACACCGGGACAGGTGCCAGCTACACCTTC,CSATNTGTGASYTF
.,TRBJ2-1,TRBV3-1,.,TGTGCCAGCAGCCGACAATCCCTCTCCTACAATGAGCAGTTCTTC,CASSRQSLSYNEQFF
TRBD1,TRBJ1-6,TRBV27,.,TGTGCCAGCAGTTTCACCCGGACAGGCGGGAATTCACCCCTCCACTTT,CASSFTRTGGNSPLHF
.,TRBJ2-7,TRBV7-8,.,TGTGCCAGCAGCTTAGACCGGGGGCAGGGTACTTACGAGCAGTACTTC,CASSLDRGQGTYEQYF
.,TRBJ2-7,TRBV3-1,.,TGTGCCAGCAGCCAAGAGGGGATAACCTACGAGCAGTACTTC,CASSQEGITYEQYF
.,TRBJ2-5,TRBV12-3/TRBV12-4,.,TGTGCCAGCAGTTTAGGGTCAGGAACCCAAGAGACCCAGTACTTC,CASSLGSGTQETQYF
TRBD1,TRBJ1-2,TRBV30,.,TGTGCCTCCCAGGGGGCGGGCTATGGCTACACCTTC,CASQGAGYGYTF
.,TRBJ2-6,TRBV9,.,TGTGCCAGCAGCGACCATGGGGCCAACGTCCTGACTTTC,CASSDHGANVLTF
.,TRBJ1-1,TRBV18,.,TGTGCCAGCTCCCTCTCCCAGGGAGGGTACACTGAAGCTTTCTTT,CASSLSQGGYTEAFF
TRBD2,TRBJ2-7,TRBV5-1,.,TGCGCCAGCAGCTCTGATGGACTAGCTACCTACGAGCAGTACTTC,CASSSDGLATYEQYF
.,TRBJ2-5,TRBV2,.,TGTGCCAGCAGTGTAGAGAACCAAGAGACCCAGTACTTC,CASSVENQETQYF
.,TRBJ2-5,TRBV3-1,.,TGTGCCAGCAGCCCTCAAGGCCCTAGCAGAGACCAAGAGACCCAGTACTTC,CASSPQGPSRDQETQYF
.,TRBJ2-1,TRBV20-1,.,TGCAGTGCTAGGCCTAGCGCCCGGACCTACAATGAGCAGTTCTTC,CSARPSARTYNEQFF
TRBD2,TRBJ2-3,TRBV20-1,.,TGCAGTGCTGGTGTAGCGGGGGCCATTCGGGATACGCAGTATTTT,CSAGVAGAIRDTQYF
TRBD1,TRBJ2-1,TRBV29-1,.,TGCAGCGGGGGACAGGGCGGGTATGAGCAGTTCTTC,CSGGQGGYEQFF
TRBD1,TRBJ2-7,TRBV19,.,TGTGCCAGTAGCACCGGGACAGGGTACGAGCAGTACTTC,CASSTGTGYEQYF
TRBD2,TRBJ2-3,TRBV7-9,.,TGTGCCAGCAGCTCGACTAGCTGGGATACGCAGTATTTT,CASSSTSWDTQYF
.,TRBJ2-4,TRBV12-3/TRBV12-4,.,TGTGCCAGCAGCCTCTCCGGGACGGGGAAAAACATTCAGTACTTC,CASSLSGTGKNIQYF
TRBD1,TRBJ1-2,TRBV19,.,TGTGCCAGTAGTACCCAGGGGGCGATTTCGTCCTATGGCTACACCTTC,CASSTQGAISSYGYTF
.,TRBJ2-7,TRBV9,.,TGTGCCAGCAGCCCTCGGGGGGCCTCCTACGAGCAGTACTTC,CASSPRGASYEQYF
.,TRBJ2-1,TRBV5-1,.,TGCGCCAGCAGCCCCGGGACTCCCACGACTAGTGAGCAGTTCTTC,CASSPGTPTTSEQFF
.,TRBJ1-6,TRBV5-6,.,TGTGCCAGCAGCTTGGGCGGAACGAAAAATTCACCCCTCCACTTT,CASSLGGTKNSPLHF
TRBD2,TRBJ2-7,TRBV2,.,TGTGCCAGCAGTGAAGTCGGGGGGGCGTATGAGCAGTACTTC,CASSEVGGAYEQYF
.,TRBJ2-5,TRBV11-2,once,TGTGCCAGCAGCGGGCAGGGACAAGAGACCCAGTACTTC,CASSGQGQETQYF
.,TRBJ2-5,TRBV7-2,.,TGTGCCAGCAGAAAGGGGGGGCAAGAGACCCAGTACTTC,CASRKGGQETQYF
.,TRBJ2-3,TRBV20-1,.,TGCAGTGCTCAGGACGGTCCTAGCACAGATACGCAGTATTTT,CSAQDGPSTDTQYF
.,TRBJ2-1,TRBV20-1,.,TGCAGTGCCAGCCCGGGGACGGGTGTAACCTACAATGAGCAGTTCTTC,CSASPGTGVTYNEQFF
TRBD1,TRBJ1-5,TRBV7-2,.,TGTGCCAGCAGCCGGGAAGGGGGCGCGGATCAGCCCCAGCATTTT,CASSREGGADQPQHF
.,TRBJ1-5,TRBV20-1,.,TGCAGTGCTAGAGAAGGTCAGGCGTTCAATCAGCCCCAGCATTTT,CSAREGQAFNQPQHF
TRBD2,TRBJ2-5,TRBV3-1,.,TGTGCCAGCAGCCTCGGGTGGGGACTAGCAGCGGAGACCCAGTACTTC,CASSLGWGLAAETQYF
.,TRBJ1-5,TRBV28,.,TGTGCCAGCAGTTCAGGAGGGCACTCTAGCAATCAGCCCCAGCATTTT,CASSSGGHSSNQPQHF
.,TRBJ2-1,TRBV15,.,TGTGCCACCACGGGATACAATGAGCAGTTCTTC,CATTGYNEQFF
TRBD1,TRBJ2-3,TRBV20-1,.,TGCAGTGCTAGTAGGGGGCAGGCCACAGATACGCAGTATTTT,CSASRGQATDTQYF
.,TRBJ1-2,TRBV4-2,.,TGTGCCAGCAGCCAAGATACAGCCCCCACCTATGGCTACACCTTC,CASSQDTAPTYGYTF
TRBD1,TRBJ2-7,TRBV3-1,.,TGTGCCAGCAGCCAACCGAGGGACAGGGTCTCCTACGAGCAGTACTTC,CASSQPRDRVSYEQYF
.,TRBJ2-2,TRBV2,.,TGTGCCAGCAGCAAGACAATGAACACCGGGGAGCTGTTTTTT,CASSKTMNTGELFF
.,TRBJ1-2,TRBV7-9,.,TGTGCCAGCAGCCCCTTGGGGCTTTATGGCTACACCTTC,CASSPLGLYGYTF
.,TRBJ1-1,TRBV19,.,TGTGCCAGTAGTACAGGGTCGCGTGAAGCTTTCTTT,CASSTGSREAFF
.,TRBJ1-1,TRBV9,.,TGTGCCAGCAGTCTCACGTCGAGCACTGAAGCTTTCTTT,CASSLTSSTEAFF
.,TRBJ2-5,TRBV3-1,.,TGTGCCAGCAGCCAAGATACTTCTAGGGCTAGTCAAGAGACCCAGTACTTC,CASSQDTSRASQETQYF
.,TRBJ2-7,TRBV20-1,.,TGCAGTGCTAGAGATGCGACTAGATACGAGCAGTACTTC,CSARDATRYEQYF
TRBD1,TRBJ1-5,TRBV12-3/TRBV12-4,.,TGTGCCAGCAGTTTAGCTCAGGGACAGAGCAATCAGCCCCAGCATTTT,CASSLAQGQSNQPQHF